This T cell receptor (beta chain) comes out of a study of blood T cell repertoires in COVID-19 (dated by TCRdb to the early 2020s). Study-wide context: Collaborator samples came from the United States, Italy and Spain and covered acute and convalescent phases of COVID-19. Where HLA class I and class II types were available, the types were taken from metadata supplied by the sample provider, not from assay-based typing. The repertoires were made available in a free public database intended to serve as a resource for research on the immune response to SARS-CoV-2. The prospective study material was composed of cDNA or gDNA derived from T cells, B-cell-depleted T cells, or PBMCs. Nearly every sample came with metadata listing a de-identified subject ID, COVID-19 status, age in years and sex. Subjects who had been exposed to COVID-19, were actively infected with it, or had recovered from it provided the deeply sampled blood TCRbeta repertoires that made up the dataset. The samples were drawn from two sources: the first 160 participants of the ongoing ImmuneRACE study, and 1,000 to 1,500 subjects contributed by 6 global collaborators. Beyond this particular receptor, the publication reports: Clinical and demographic metadata were provided uncurated, with the amount varying by source and participant.

Enrolling through a virtual design, the prospective study's participants ranged in age from roughly 18 to 90 years and lived across 20 to 25 United States geographic areas. In the prospective study, participants were assigned to cohorts based on the clinical history participants reported in a screening survey and a study questionnaire. ImmuneRACE Cohort 3 recovered participants were defined by two consecutive negative NP/OP PCR tests, healthcare professional clearance, or symptom resolution. In the prospective study, whole blood, serum and a nasopharyngeal or oropharyngeal swab were collected from each participant by mobile phlebotomists. Participants in the prospective study had the option to provide additional blood draws and questionnaires over an approximately 2-month period. Before DNA extraction, blood samples from the prospective study were shipped at room temperature or frozen. TCRbeta CDR3 regions were amplified from genomic DNA by means of the immunoSEQ Assay, a bias-controlled multiplex PCR. Regarding the original processing steps: The number of nucleated cells in each sample was estimated by amplification of reference gene primers within the assay. To quantify the absolute abundance of each unique TCRbeta CDR3 rearrangement, sequence reads were collapsed and filtered. For each sample, productive Simpson clonality was calculated as the square root of Simpson's diversity index across productive rearrangements. What TCRdb holds here is the immuneACCESS table cut down to in-frame rearrangements. Part of the clones is not present; checked against another copy, under half of the missing clones reflect an unresolved V gene, and the others are unexplained. V and J calls and clone size are given by that table; D and trimming were obtained from the DNA. This sample lists about 320,000 clones; 88% were detected once. The ten largest clones take up about 5% of the sample.

Trimming removed 4 bases from V and 2 bases from J; the gene matches leave 3 bases unexplained. Inclusive of the bounding cysteine and phenylalanine, the CDR3 is 15 residues long. The only DNA kept is the CDR3, 45 bases in frame from the first base. The germline V gene (reference sequence) supplies CDR1 LNHDA and CDR2 SQIVND. Concerning this clone: No cognate antigen has been identified for it. The record has no base qualities; no much larger clone is one base away.

The chain couples TRBV19 to TRBJ1-5; TRBD1 aligns with 9 central bases. Material for sequencing was PBMCs or T cells enriched from blood (not recorded which). The TCR was taken from a man aged 25-45 years who had recovered from COVID-19. The DNA sequence is as follows: TGTGCCAGTAGTAGTACAGGGGGCCGCAATCAGCCCCAGCATTTT. Translation gives CASSSTGGRNQPQHF.